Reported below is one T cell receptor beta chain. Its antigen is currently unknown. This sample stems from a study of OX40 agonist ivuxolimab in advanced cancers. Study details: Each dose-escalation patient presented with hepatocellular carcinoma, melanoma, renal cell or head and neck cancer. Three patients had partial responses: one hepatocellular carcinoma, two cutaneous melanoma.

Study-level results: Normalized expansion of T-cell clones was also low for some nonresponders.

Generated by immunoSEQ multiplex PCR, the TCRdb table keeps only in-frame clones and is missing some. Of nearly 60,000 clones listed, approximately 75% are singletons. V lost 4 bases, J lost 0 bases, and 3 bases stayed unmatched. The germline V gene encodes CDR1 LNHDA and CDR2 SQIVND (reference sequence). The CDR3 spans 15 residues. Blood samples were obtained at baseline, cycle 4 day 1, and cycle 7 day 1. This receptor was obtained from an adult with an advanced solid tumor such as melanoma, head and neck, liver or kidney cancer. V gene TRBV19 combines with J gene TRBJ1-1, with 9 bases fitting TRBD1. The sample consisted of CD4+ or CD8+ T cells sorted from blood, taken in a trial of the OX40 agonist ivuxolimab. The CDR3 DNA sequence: TGTGCCAGTAGTAAGGGACAGGGACTGAACACTGAAGCTTTCTTT. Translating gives CASSKGQGLNTEAFF.